One and the same sample provided the 18 T cell receptor beta chains below, sequenced in a study of T cells after yellow fever vaccination. TCRdb called the 5' RACE reads again in MiXCR, with one record for every CDR3 protein. The profile shows some 320,000 distinct CDR3 sequences, less than 9.5% of them singletons. Sample: CD4+ T cells sorted from PBMCs, taken 5 days after the yellow fever booster vaccination. Every receptor here comes from a man between 18 and 35 years old who received the YFV17D yellow fever vaccine.

This clonotype has a handful of counts. CDR3 in DNA: TGTGCCAGCAGCTTGGGGAGGTTAAGGTCTGGGGCCAACGTCCTGACTTTC. It codes for CASSLGRLRSGANVLTF. The chain combines TRBV5-5 with TRBJ2-6; D possibly corresponds to TRBD2 (5 bases). V dropped 0 bases and J dropped 1 base, with 11 bases sitting between them. The germline gives CDR1 SGHKS, CDR2 YYEKEE (reference sequence). This CDR3 is 17 amino acids long. The variable domain in full, with the rest retrieved from reference TRBV5-5 and TRBJ2-6, is DAGVTQSPTHLIKTRGQQVTLRCSPISGHKSVSWYQQVLGQGPQFIFQYYEKEERGRGNFPDRFSARQFPNYSSELNVNALLLGDSALYLCASSLGRLRSGANVLTFGAGSRLTVL.

This clonotype was observed a few times. This chain connects TRBV4-3 to TRBJ1-4; D gene unclear. CDR1 is LGHNA and CDR2 is YSLEER in the germline V gene. V was trimmed by 0 bases and J by 8 bases, leaving 13 bases between them. CDR3 length: 15 amino acids. This CDR3 reads CASSQDIGVGEKLFF. The CDR3 DNA reads TGCGCCAGCAGCCAAGATATTGGGGTCGGAGAAAAACTGTTTTTT.

This clonotype turned up a few times. V gene TRBV20-1 combines with J gene TRBJ1-2; 7 bases agree with TRBD1. Trimming at V came to 4 bases and at J to 5 bases, leaving 10 bases not matched to a gene. This CDR3 has 14 residues. The V gene's germline CDR1 is DFQATT and CDR2 SNEGSKA (reference sequence). The CDR3 region is CSAKRTGVVYGYTF. CDR3 DNA sequence: TGCAGTGCTAAACGCACAGGGGTGGTATATGGCTACACCTTC.

The chain couples TRBV24-1 to TRBJ2-1; 7 bases fit TRBD1. This CDR3 comprises 15 residues. Germline V gene sequence: CDR1 KGHDR, CDR2 SFDVKD. The J segment lost 4 bases and the V segment lost 3 bases, leaving 5 bases of the junction unmatched. The DNA for the CDR3 is TGTGCCACCAGTGATCCCGGGACAGCTTACAATGAGCAGTTCTTC. The encoded protein is CATSDPGTAYNEQFF.

This clonotype was detected ten times or more. The J gene is TRBJ1-5, the V gene TRBV2, with D unclear. CDR1 SNHLY and CDR2 FYNNEI come from the germline V gene. The CDR3 has 14 residues. The ends were cut back, 3 bases at V and 7 bases at J, with 13 bases in the middle. The chain's CDR3 is CASSEWTTRQPQHF. CDR3 nucleotide sequence: TGTGCCAGCAGTGAGTGGACTACGAGGCAGCCCCAGCATTTT.

The chain uses TRBV7-2 and TRBJ2-2; perhaps TRBD1 as D (6 bases). This CDR3 is 14 amino acids long. Germline lookup yields CDR1 SGHTA and CDR2 FQGNSA. V was pared by 5 bases and J by 4 bases, with 11 bases between. The CDR3 region is CASSTRGTTGELFF. The DNA of the CDR3 is TGTGCCAGCAGCACCAGGGGTACCACCGGGGAGCTGTTTTTT.

This clonotype was counted ten times or more. This chain connects TRBV19 to TRBJ1-2, with D perhaps TRBD1 (5 bases). Germline CDR1 reads LNHDA; CDR2 reads SQIVND (reference sequence). Trimming left V 5 bases short and J 5 bases short, with 15 bases between. This CDR3 has 14 amino acids. This CDR3 is CASSPDSRGYGYTF. Here the CDR3 DNA reads TGTGCCAGTAGTCCCGACAGCCGGGGGTATGGCTACACCTTC.

The J gene is TRBJ1-2, the V gene TRBV2; D gene uncertain. Between the trimmed V and J ends, which lost 3 bases and 5 bases, there was a span of 7 bases. This CDR3 has 12 amino acids. Germline-derived CDR1 and CDR2 are SNHLY and FYNNEI. CDR3 sequence reads: CASSENGYGYTF. The CDR3 nucleotides are TGTGCCAGCAGTGAGAATGGTTATGGCTACACCTTC.

This clonotype was picked up many times. V gene TRBV6-2 or TRBV6-3 combines with J gene TRBJ1-2; D ambiguous. Germline CDR1 is MNHEY and CDR2 is SVGEGT. Trimming shortened V by 3 bases and J by 3 bases, and 8 bases separated the two germline ends. There are 13 residues in the CDR3. The CDR3 bases are TGTGCCAGCAGTTATCTGGACTACTATGGCTACACCTTC. As protein: CASSYLDYYGYTF.

This clonotype was seen a few times. The V and J genes are TRBV9 and TRBJ2-1; 9 bases agree with TRBD2. The CDR3 covers 14 residues. CDR1 and CDR2 from the germline V gene are SGDLS and YYNGEE. Trimming cost V 0 bases and J 9 bases; bases outside gene matches: 4. DNA of the CDR3: TGTGCCAGCAGCGTAGGCGCGGGGGGGCGTGAGCAGTTCTTC. This codes for CASSVGAGGREQFF.

This clonotype has only a few counts. The chain carries TRBV5-5 and TRBJ1-3; 7 bases match TRBD1. With V trimmed by 0 bases and J by 0 bases, 12 bases remained unmatched. This CDR3 contains 19 residues. Per germline, CDR1 SGHKS and CDR2 YYEKEE (reference sequence). The DNA for the CDR3 is TGTGCCAGCAGCTTGGTTAAGGACAGGACATTCTACTCTGGAAACACCATATATTTT. This translates into CASSLVKDRTFYSGNTIYF.

V usage is TRBV14 and J usage is TRBJ1-4, with D perhaps matching TRBD1 (6 bases). This CDR3 contains 16 residues. The V gene lost 1 base and the J gene lost 3 bases, with 12 bases spanning the gap. CDR1 is SGHDN, CDR2 FVKESK, per germline. CDR3: CASSQVAGASNEKLFF. The CDR3 nucleotides read TGTGCCAGCAGCCAAGTAGCAGGGGCGTCTAATGAAAAACTGTTTTTT.

In this sample, this clonotype turned up many times. The CDR3 is CASSEGGSTDTQYF. The CDR3, as DNA: TGTGCCAGCAGTGAGGGCGGGAGCACAGATACGCAGTATTTT. This rearrangement joins TRBV2 to TRBJ2-3, with D perhaps matching TRBD2 (5 bases). The CDR3 contains 14 residues. Germline loops: CDR1 SNHLY, CDR2 FYNNEI. The V gene lost 3 bases and the J gene lost 0 bases, with 7 bases spanning the gap.

The table lists this clonotype with a few counts. The chain combines TRBV7-9 with TRBJ1-2; no firm D call. Deletions cut 8 bases from V and 6 bases from J, with 10 bases between. Germline V gives CDR1 SEHNR, CDR2 FQNEAQ (reference sequence). This CDR3 is built from 11 residues. This chain's CDR3 is CASGLGNGYTF. CDR3 DNA: TGTGCCAGCGGACTGGGAAATGGCTACACCTTC.

This clonotype was counted a few times. V usage is TRBV7-2 and J usage is TRBJ1-2, with D perhaps matching TRBD1 (5 bases). V was trimmed by 8 bases and J by 4 bases, leaving 20 bases between them. CDR1 SGHTA and CDR2 FQGNSA come from the germline V gene. CDR3 size: 15 residues. CDR3 region: CASGLSWDATYGYTF. The CDR3 DNA reads as TGTGCCAGCGGCCTAAGTTGGGACGCGACCTATGGCTACACCTTC.

This clonotype occurred many times. As DNA, the CDR3 is TGCGCCAGCAGCCTCCGCCGGGACTCCGTTCAGTACTTC. This translates into CASSLRRDSVQYF. The V gene is TRBV4-3, the J gene TRBJ2-4, with D tentatively TRBD2 (6 bases). Germline V gives CDR1 LGHNA, CDR2 YSLEER. V gave up 4 bases and J gave up 11 bases, with 15 bases separating them. This CDR3 contains 13 residues.

CDR3: CASRLDYNYGYTF. CDR3 DNA: TGTGCCAGCAGGCTGGACTATAACTATGGCTACACCTTC. This chain joins TRBV12-3 or TRBV12-4 and TRBJ1-2, with D hard to call. The CDR3 length is 13 residues. V lost 6 bases and J lost 1, with 9 bases in between.

This clonotype turned up a few times. This chain connects TRBV20-1 to TRBJ2-2; no firm D call. Trimming took 3 bases from V and 2 from J, leaving 7 bases between them. CDR1 and CDR2 from the germline V gene are DFQATT and SNEGSKA (reference sequence). The CDR3 runs to 13 residues. As DNA, the CDR3 is TGCAGTGCTAGGAAACAAAACACCGGGGAGCTGTTTTTT. The encoded protein is CSARKQNTGELFF.